The text below deals with one T cell receptor beta chain. These data come from a study of T-cell reconstitution after alpha-beta-depleted transplantation in children. The germline CDR1 and CDR2 sequences are SGHRS and YFSETQ. Trimming removed 5 bases from V and 2 bases from J; junction bases left unmatched: 7. The CDR3 extends over 15 amino acids. Library preparation (for TCRbeta) was performed with unique molecular identifiers. MiXCR, run by TCRdb on the PCR reads, gives a single entry per CDR3 protein. The sample has 55,000 to 85,000 distinct CDR3 sequences, around 9.9% seen once. This chain joins TRBV5-1 and TRBJ2-3, with TRBD2 matching 8 bases. Sequenced here: PBMCs, sampled before TCRalphabeta/CD19-depleted stem cell transplant. This TCR came from a boy aged 10-17 years with acute myeloid leukemia, due to receive a stem cell transplant. CDR3 protein: CASRRLARDTDTQYF. CDR3 DNA: TGCGCCAGCAGACGACTAGCGAGGGACACAGATACGCAGTATTTT.